Each of the 30 T cell receptor beta chains below was sequenced from the same sample in a study of identical twins. TCRdb analysed the 5' RACE reads with MiXCR anew, one entry per CDR3 protein. The profile shows about 280,000 distinct CDR3 sequences, roughly 8.6% of them singletons. The same data also contributed to another study, on yellow fever vaccine responses in identical twins.

The sequenced material came from memory (CD45RO+) T cells sorted from blood. These receptors all come from a young woman in good health.

This clonotype has a count of ten or more. The V call is TRBV12-3 or TRBV12-4, the J call TRBJ2-2; D uncertain. Trimming removed 5 bases from V and 4 bases from J, with 11 bases in between. The CDR3 runs 14 residues. DNA for the CDR3: TGTGCCAGCAGTCCTGGGCGTTTCACCGGGGAGCTGTTTTTT. Translating gives CASSPGRFTGELFF.

This chain joins TRBV18 and TRBJ2-1; 11 nucleotides match TRBD2. V gave up 0 bases and J gave up 6 bases; unmatched junction bases: 4. This CDR3 is built from 16 residues. Per germline, CDR1 KGHSH and CDR2 LQKENI. For the CDR3, the DNA is TGTGCCAGCTCACCACCGGGGACTAGCGGACTCAATGAGCAGTTCTTC. It translates to CASSPPGTSGLNEQFF.

This clonotype appeared a few times. J is TRBJ1-1 and V is TRBV28; D is unresolved. V lost 5 bases and J lost 6, with 16 bases in between. This CDR3 region has 14 residues. Germline V gene lookup returns CDR1 MDHEN and CDR2 SYDVKM. CDR3 in amino acids: CASSPTPWGPEAFF. The CDR3 DNA is TGTGCCAGCAGTCCGACCCCGTGGGGTCCTGAAGCTTTCTTT.

Many counts were recorded for this clonotype. This chain links TRBV4-2 with TRBJ1-3; unclear D gene. V lost 8 bases and J 2 bases, leaving 16 bases between the germline ends. Germline CDR1 and CDR2: LGHNA and YNFKEQ. This CDR3 is 15 amino acids long. The CDR3 DNA reads TGTGCCAGCTCCCGGGGAGTGATGGCTGGAAACACCATATATTTT. This codes for CASSRGVMAGNTIYF.

This clonotype showed up many times. The chain couples TRBV6-5 to TRBJ2-2; D is undetermined. Germline CDR1 reads MNHEY; CDR2 reads SVGAGI. The ends were cut back, 0 bases at V and 0 bases at J, with 2 bases in the middle. The CDR3 is 14 amino acids. The DNA for the CDR3 is TGTGCCAGCAGTTACTCGACGAACACCGGGGAGCTGTTTTTT. Its protein is CASSYSTNTGELFF.

This clonotype was observed at least ten times. The chain carries TRBV12-3 or TRBV12-4 and TRBJ2-3; D unclear. The length of the CDR3 is 13 residues. V lost 0 bases and J 2 bases, leaving 3 bases between the germline ends. The chain's CDR3 is CASSLAFTDTQYF. CDR3 DNA sequence: TGTGCCAGCAGTTTAGCTTTCACAGATACGCAGTATTTT.

V gene TRBV7-3 combines with J gene TRBJ2-1; no clear D. Germline assignment: CDR1 SGHTA and CDR2 FQGTGA. V dropped 2 bases and J dropped 3 bases, with 8 bases sitting between them. This CDR3 is 14 amino acids long. The CDR3 nucleotides read TGTGCCAGCAGCTTACGGTCTGACTACAATGAGCAGTTCTTC. Protein product: CASSLRSDYNEQFF.

This clonotype occurred many times. The J gene is TRBJ2-1, the V gene TRBV6-2 or TRBV6-3, with a weak D call TRBD2 (5 bases). With 6 bases removed from V and 4 bases from J, the gap between germline ends came to 19 bases. The V gene's germline CDR1 is MNHEY and CDR2 SVGEGT. The CDR3 is made up of 16 amino acids. CDR3 in amino acids: CASSEGGVAPYNEQFF. CDR3 nucleotides: TGTGCCAGCAGCGAAGGTGGGGTAGCGCCTTACAATGAGCAGTTCTTC.

There are many counts of this clonotype. This chain's CDR3 is CASSRKQGSTDTQYF. CDR3 nucleotides: TGTGCCAGCAGTCGCAAACAGGGATCCACAGATACGCAGTATTTT. The rearrangement links TRBV27 to TRBJ2-3, with D possibly TRBD1 on 6 matching bases. Germline CDR1 and CDR2: MNHEY and SMNVEV (reference sequence). V was cut by 5 bases and J by 2 bases, with 14 bases left in between. The CDR3 is 15 amino acids.

This clonotype was seen many times. Here the CDR3 DNA reads TGCAGTGCTAATACCCCGGCGAGTGAAAAACTGTTTTTT. Protein product: CSANTPASEKLFF. This chain joins TRBV20-1 and TRBJ1-4; no clear D. CDR3 length: 13 amino acids. V lost 4 bases and J lost 7, with 13 bases in between. Looked up from germline, CDR1 is DFQATT and CDR2 is SNEGSKA (reference sequence).

In its sample, this clonotype was seen a few times. The rearrangement uses TRBV6-5 and TRBJ2-1, with 12 bases that match TRBD2. CDR3 length: 19 amino acids. CDR1 and CDR2 from the germline V gene are MNHEY and SVGAGI. With 2 bases clipped from V and 6 bases from J, the junction kept 14 bases outside the gene matches. The CDR3 here is CASSYPSGLAGSKANEQFF. CDR3 DNA: TGTGCCAGCAGTTACCCCTCCGGACTAGCGGGATCAAAGGCCAATGAGCAGTTCTTC.

This clonotype has more than one count but fewer than ten. The V call is TRBV10-3, the J call TRBJ1-5, with D possibly matching TRBD1 (5 bases). Trimming stripped 3 bases from V and 4 bases from J, with 10 bases between. The germline gives CDR1 ENHRY, CDR2 SYGVKD. The CDR3 runs to 14 residues. CDR3 in DNA: TGTGCCATCAGTGATCGGGGGGATAATCAGCCCCAGCATTTT. This gives the protein CAISDRGDNQPQHF.

This clonotype was seen ten or more times. The chain is built from TRBV12-3 or TRBV12-4 and TRBJ2-7; D is unclear. The CDR3 is 13 amino acids. V was pared by 4 bases and J by 0 bases, with 7 bases between. CDR3 nucleotides: TGTGCCAGCAGTTCTACAAGCTCCTACGAGCAGTACTTC. The encoded protein is CASSSTSSYEQYF.

This clonotype showed up many times. J is TRBJ2-1 and V is TRBV5-5; 7 nucleotides agree with TRBD2. This CDR3 has 16 residues. V lost 6 bases and J lost 9; bases outside the gene matches: 18. The germline V gene encodes CDR1 SGHKS and CDR2 YYEKEE (reference sequence). The CDR3 sequence is CASTKLAASLAAEQFF. The CDR3 DNA reads as TGTGCCAGCACCAAACTTGCGGCTAGCCTAGCGGCTGAGCAGTTCTTC.

V and J are TRBV24-1 and TRBJ2-3; 8 bases agree with TRBD1. After removal of 5 bases from V and 4 bases from J, the junction contained 7 bases not matched to a gene. CDR3 length: 15 residues. Per the germline V gene, CDR1 is KGHDR and CDR2 is SFDVKD. The CDR3 is CATSGSGGLADTQYF. CDR3 coding DNA: TGTGCCACCAGTGGTTCAGGGGGCTTAGCAGATACGCAGTATTTT.

This clonotype was detected many times. The rearrangement uses TRBV5-1 and TRBJ1-5, with D unclear. The germline gives CDR1 SGHRS, CDR2 YFSETQ. This CDR3 is 13 amino acids long. The V gene lost 5 bases and the J gene lost 0 bases, with 6 bases spanning the gap. The CDR3 DNA reads TGCGCCAGCAGAGACAATAGCAATCAGCCCCAGCATTTT. This sequence encodes CASRDNSNQPQHF.

This clonotype was observed a handful of times. The chain combines TRBV7-6 with TRBJ2-6, with D tentatively TRBD1 or TRBD2 (5 bases each). The germline V gene has CDR1 SGHVS and CDR2 FNYEAQ. V lost 5 bases, J lost 0 bases, and 14 bases lay in between. The CDR3 loop spans 17 amino acids. The CDR3 sequence: CASSPQRGNSGANVLTF. In nucleotides, the CDR3 is TGTGCCAGCAGCCCCCAACGGGGCAACTCTGGGGCCAACGTCCTGACTTTC. Complete variable domain (other parts from reference TRBV7-6 and TRBJ2-6): GAGVSQSPRYKVTKRGQDVALRCDPISGHVSLYWYRQALGQGPEFLTYFNYEAQQDKSGLPNDRFSAERPEGSISTLTIQRTEQRDSAMYRCASSPQRGNSGANVLTFGAGSRLTVL.

This clonotype was counted at least ten times. The J gene is TRBJ1-3, the V gene TRBV21-1. TRBV21-1 is an annotated pseudogene. The CDR3 is made up of 13 amino acids. The DNA of the CDR3 is TGTGCCAGCACGAGATTCTCTGGAAACACCATATATTTT. Its translation: CASTRFSGNTIYF.

In its sample, this clonotype was seen many times. V usage is TRBV7-2 and J usage is TRBJ2-1; 7 bases align to TRBD2. Trimming removed 1 base from V and 14 bases from J; junction bases left unmatched: 17. The CDR3 runs to 16 residues. Germline CDR1 SGHTA, CDR2 FQGNSA. The CDR3, as DNA: TGTGCCAGCAGCTTAGGAGGCGGGGGTTGGGGTAGTGGAAAGTTCTTC. Protein sequence: CASSLGGGGWGSGKFF.

The chain recombines TRBV21-1 with TRBJ2-1; the tabulated D call, TRBD1, remains unverified against the DNA. TRBV21-1 is an annotated pseudogene. The CDR3 has 16 residues. The CDR3 bases are TGTGCCATCAGCCCCGGGACAGGGAAAAATAACAATGAGCAGTTCTTC. This sequence encodes CAISPGTGKNNNEQFF.

In this sample, this clonotype turned up many times. This chain connects TRBV10-3 to TRBJ1-2, with D perhaps TRBD1 (5 bases). CDR3 size: 13 residues. Germline CDR1 is ENHRY and CDR2 is SYGVKD. Trimming took off 0 bases at V and 6 bases at J, with 8 bases between the two ends. The CDR3 region is CAISESSGNGYTF. The CDR3 DNA is TGTGCCATCAGTGAGTCGTCAGGGAATGGCTACACCTTC.

This clonotype came up a few times. DNA of the CDR3: TGTGCCAGCAGCCAAGGGCTCGAGTCCGGGGAGCTGTTTTTT. This sequence encodes CASSQGLESGELFF. The chain carries TRBV4-2 and TRBJ2-2; D remains ambiguous. Trimming stripped 1 base from V and 6 bases from J, with 9 bases between. Germline assignment: CDR1 LGHNA and CDR2 YNFKEQ. The CDR3 is made up of 14 amino acids.

This clonotype showed up just a few times. The chain employs TRBV24-1 and TRBJ2-5; 7 bases match TRBD1. Germline V CDR1 and CDR2: KGHDR, SFDVKD. Germline trimming cut 4 bases from V and 3 bases from J; bases unmatched to any gene: 4. The CDR3 covers 14 residues. CDR3 coding DNA: TGTGCCACCAGTGACTCGGGACAGAAAGAGACCCAGTACTTC. Amino acid sequence: CATSDSGQKETQYF.

This rearrangement joins TRBV20-1 to TRBJ2-3; D tentatively reads TRBD1 or TRBD2 (5 bases each). The V gene's germline CDR1 is DFQATT and CDR2 SNEGSKA (reference sequence). Trimming stripped 5 bases from V and 2 bases from J, with 17 bases between. CDR3 length: 15 amino acids. The CDR3 nucleotides are TGCAGTGCTCCTATGCCACGGGGCCCCACAGATACGCAGTATTTT. Translated, it gives CSAPMPRGPTDTQYF.

V and J are TRBV20-1 and TRBJ2-2; 14 nucleotides align to TRBD2. Looked up from germline, CDR1 is DFQATT and CDR2 is SNEGSKA (reference sequence). V was clipped by 5 bases and J by 1 base; unmatched bases: 6. The CDR3 is 17 amino acids. The CDR3 spells CSALGTSGSRNTGELFF. The CDR3 nucleotides read TGCAGTGCTCTCGGGACTAGCGGGAGTAGGAACACCGGGGAGCTGTTTTTT.

In this sample, this clonotype turned up many times. The genes are TRBV3-1 and TRBJ1-2; D is undetermined. CDR3 length: 13 amino acids. Germline CDR1 is LGHDT and CDR2 is YNNKEL (reference sequence). V shed 0 bases and J shed 4 bases, with 6 bases lying between them. This CDR3 reads CASSQDLGYGYTF. DNA of the CDR3: TGTGCCAGCAGCCAAGATCTGGGCTATGGCTACACCTTC.

This clonotype was detected only once. With a much larger clone just one base away, this may be a read error. V gene TRBV10-3 combines with J gene TRBJ2-1; unclear D gene. Looked up from germline, CDR1 is ENHRY and CDR2 is SYGVKD. This CDR3 is built from 13 residues. CDR3 protein: CAIRESGYNEQFF. CDR3 nucleotide sequence: TGTGCCATCAGAGAGTCCGGATACAATGAGCAGTTCTTC.

This clonotype was seen a few times. The chain couples TRBV5-6 to TRBJ2-7; 14 bases match TRBD2. V shed 4 bases and J 1 base; nucleotides not matched to a gene: 1. CDR3 size: 15 residues. Per the germline V gene, CDR1 is SGHDT and CDR2 is YYEEEE. CDR3 coding DNA: TGTGCCAGCAGCCGACTAGCGGGAGGGTCCTACGAGCAGTACTTC. It translates to CASSRLAGGSYEQYF.

This clonotype was seen a few times. The chain links TRBV2 to TRBJ2-1; D gene ambiguous. The CDR3 totals 13 residues. V shed 4 bases and J shed 4 bases, with 8 bases lying between them. Germline values: CDR1 SNHLY, CDR2 FYNNEI. The CDR3 DNA reads as TGTGCCAGCAGTGCTAGAGGTTACAATGAGCAGTTCTTC. It yields the protein CASSARGYNEQFF. Combining the CDR3 with reference TRBV2 and TRBJ2-1 gives the whole variable domain EPEVTQTPSHQVTQMGQEVILRCVPISNHLYFYWYRQILGQKVEFLVSFYNNEISEKSEIFDDQFSVERPDGSNFTLKIRSTKLEDSAMYFCASSARGYNEQFFGPGTRLTVL.

Only a few counts were recorded for this clonotype. The CDR3 region is CASSDWHHYEQYF. CDR3 nucleotide sequence: TGTGCCAGCAGTGATTGGCACCACTACGAGCAGTACTTC. The chain employs TRBV6-1 and TRBJ2-7; D unresolved. Germline assignment: CDR1 MNHNS and CDR2 SASEGT. The CDR3 has 13 amino acids. V was pared by 3 bases and J by 3 bases, with 9 bases between.